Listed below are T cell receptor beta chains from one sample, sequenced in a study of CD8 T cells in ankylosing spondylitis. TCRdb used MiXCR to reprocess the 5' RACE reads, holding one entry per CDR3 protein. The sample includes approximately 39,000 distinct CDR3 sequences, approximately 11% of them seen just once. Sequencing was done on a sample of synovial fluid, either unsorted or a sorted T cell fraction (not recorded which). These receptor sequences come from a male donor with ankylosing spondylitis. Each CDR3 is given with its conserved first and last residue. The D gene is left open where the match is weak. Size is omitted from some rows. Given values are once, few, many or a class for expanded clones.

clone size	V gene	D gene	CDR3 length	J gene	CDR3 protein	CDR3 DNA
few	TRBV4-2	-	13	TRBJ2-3	CASSQDPTDTQYF	TGTGCCAGCAGCCAAGATCCGACAGATACGCAGTATTTT
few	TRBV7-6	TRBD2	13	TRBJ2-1	CASSLVTSDEQFF	TGTGCCAGCAGCTTAGTGACTAGCGATGAGCAGTTCTTC
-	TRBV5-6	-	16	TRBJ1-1	CASSFGTSLWTTEAFF	TGTGCCAGCAGCTTTGGGACATCCCTCTGGACGACTGAAGCTTTCTTT
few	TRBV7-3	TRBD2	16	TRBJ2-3	CASSSRTSGNGDTQYF	TGTGCCAGCAGCTCCAGGACTAGCGGGAATGGAGATACGCAGTATTTT
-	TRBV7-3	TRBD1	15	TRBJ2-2	CASSLGRGLTGELFF	TGTGCCAGCAGCTTAGGCAGGGGGCTTACCGGGGAGCTGTTTTTT
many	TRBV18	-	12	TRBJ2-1	CASSPGRNEQFF	TGTGCCAGCTCACCAGGACGCAATGAGCAGTTCTTC
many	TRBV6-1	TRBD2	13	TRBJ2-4	CATSGEAKNIQYF	TGTGCCACTAGCGGGGAAGCCAAAAACATTCAGTACTTC
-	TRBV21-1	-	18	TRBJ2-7	CASSVIPSLGFVVYEQYF	TGTGCCAGCAGCGTCATCCCATCCCTGGGCTTTGTTGTCTACGAGCAGTACTTC
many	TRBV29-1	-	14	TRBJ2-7	CSAQDGGAVGEQYF	TGCAGCGCTCAGGACGGGGGCGCAGTAGGCGAGCAGTACTTC
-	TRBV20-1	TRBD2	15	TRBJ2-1	CSARAAWLAVNEQFF	TGCAGTGCTAGAGCGGCCTGGCTAGCGGTCAATGAGCAGTTCTTC
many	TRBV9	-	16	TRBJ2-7	CASSPTGTFNSYEQYF	TGTGCCAGCAGCCCAACCGGGACTTTCAACTCCTACGAGCAGTACTTC
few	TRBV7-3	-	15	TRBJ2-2	CASSPLGGHTGELFF	TGTGCCAGCAGCCCCTTAGGAGGCCACACCGGGGAGCTGTTTTTT
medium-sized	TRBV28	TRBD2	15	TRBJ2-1	CASSLRTSGSNEQFF	TGTGCCAGCAGTTTGAGGACTAGCGGGAGTAATGAGCAGTTCTTC
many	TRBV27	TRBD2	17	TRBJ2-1	CASSPGTSGKTYNEQFF	TGTGCCAGCAGTCCGGGGACTAGCGGAAAAACATACAATGAGCAGTTCTTC
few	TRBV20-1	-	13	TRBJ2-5	CSVPLWGGETQYF	TGCAGTGTCCCTTTATGGGGAGGAGAGACCCAGTACTTC
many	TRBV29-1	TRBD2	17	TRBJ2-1	CSVTGTSGYSSYNEQFF	TGCAGCGTCACCGGGACTAGCGGATACAGCTCCTACAATGAGCAGTTCTTC
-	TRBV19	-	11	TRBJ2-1	CASSTANEQFF	TGTGCCAGTAGTACGGCCAATGAGCAGTTCTTC
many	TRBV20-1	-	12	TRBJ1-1	CSAPGLNTEAFF	TGCAGTGCACCGGGGCTCAACACTGAAGCTTTCTTT
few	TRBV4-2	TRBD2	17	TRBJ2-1	CASSQDHLAGPYNEQFF	TGTGCCAGCAGCCAAGATCATTTAGCGGGGCCATACAATGAGCAGTTCTTC
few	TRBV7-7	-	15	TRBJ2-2	CASSLAFGETGELFF	TGTGCTAGCAGCTTAGCGTTCGGGGAAACCGGGGAGCTGTTTTTT
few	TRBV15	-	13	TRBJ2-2	CATSRARTGELFF	TGTGCCACCAGCAGGGCGCGAACCGGGGAGCTGTTTTTT
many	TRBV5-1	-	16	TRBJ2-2	CASSLQRNANTGELFF	TGCGCCAGCAGCTTGCAGAGAAATGCGAACACCGGGGAGCTGTTTTTT
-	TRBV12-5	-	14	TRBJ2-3	CASGLGGPADTQYF	TGTGCTAGTGGTTTGGGGGGCCCGGCCGATACGCAGTATTTT
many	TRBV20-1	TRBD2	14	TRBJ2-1	CSASLPGGYNEQFF	TGCAGTGCTAGTCTGCCGGGGGGGTACAATGAGCAGTTCTTC
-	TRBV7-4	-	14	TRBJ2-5	CASSPAGRGETQYF	TGTGCCAGCAGCCCAGCAGGGCGAGGGGAGACCCAGTACTTC
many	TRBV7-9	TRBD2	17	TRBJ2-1	CASSPPQWTSASNEQFF	TGTGCCAGCAGCCCTCCTCAATGGACTAGCGCGTCCAATGAGCAGTTCTTC